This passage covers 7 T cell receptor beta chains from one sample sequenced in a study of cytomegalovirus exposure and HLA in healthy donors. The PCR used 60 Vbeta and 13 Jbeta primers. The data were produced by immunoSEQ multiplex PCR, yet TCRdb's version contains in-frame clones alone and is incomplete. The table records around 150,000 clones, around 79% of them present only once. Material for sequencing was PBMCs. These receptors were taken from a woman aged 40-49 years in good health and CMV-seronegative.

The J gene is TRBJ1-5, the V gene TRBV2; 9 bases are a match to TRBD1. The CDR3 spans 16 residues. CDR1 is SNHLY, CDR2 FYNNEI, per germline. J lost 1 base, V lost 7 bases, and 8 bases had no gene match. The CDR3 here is CASIRDRVGSNQPQHF. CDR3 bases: TGTGCCAGCATTAGGGACAGGGTCGGCAGCAATCAGCCCCAGCATTTT.

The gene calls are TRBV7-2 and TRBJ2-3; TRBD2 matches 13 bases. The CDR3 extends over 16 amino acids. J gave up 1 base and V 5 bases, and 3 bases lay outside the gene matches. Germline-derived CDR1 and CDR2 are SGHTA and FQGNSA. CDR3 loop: CASSTSGGARTDTQYF. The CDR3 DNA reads TGTGCCAGCAGCACTAGCGGGGGGGCCCGCACAGATACGCAGTATTTT.

CDR3 DNA sequence: TGTGCCAGCACCCCGGGACTAGCGAGCTCCTACGAGCAGTACTTC. It codes for CASTPGLASSYEQYF. V is TRBV28 and J is TRBJ2-7; TRBD2 matches at 10 bases. The germline gives CDR1 MDHEN, CDR2 SYDVKM. CDR3 length: 15 amino acids. The J segment lost 0 bases and the V segment lost 7 bases, leaving 6 bases of the junction unmatched.

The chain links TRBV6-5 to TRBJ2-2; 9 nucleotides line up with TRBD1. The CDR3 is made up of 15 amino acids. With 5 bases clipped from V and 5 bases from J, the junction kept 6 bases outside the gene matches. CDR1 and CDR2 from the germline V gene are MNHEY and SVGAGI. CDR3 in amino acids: CASSQTGGDTGELFF. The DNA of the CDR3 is TGTGCCAGCAGTCAGACAGGGGGTGATACCGGGGAGCTGTTTTTT.

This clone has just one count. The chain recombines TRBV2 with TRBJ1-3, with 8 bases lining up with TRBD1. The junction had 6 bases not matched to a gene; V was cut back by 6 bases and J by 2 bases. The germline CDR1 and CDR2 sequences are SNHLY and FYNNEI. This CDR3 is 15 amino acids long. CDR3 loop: CASRSQGATGNTIYF. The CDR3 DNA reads TGTGCCAGCAGGTCGCAGGGGGCCACTGGAAACACCATATATTTT. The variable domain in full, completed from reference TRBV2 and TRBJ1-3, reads EPEVTQTPSHQVTQMGQEVILRCVPISNHLYFYWYRQILGQKVEFLVSFYNNEISEKSEIFDDQFSVERPDGSNFTLKIRSTKLEDSAMYFCASRSQGATGNTIYFGEGSWLTVV.

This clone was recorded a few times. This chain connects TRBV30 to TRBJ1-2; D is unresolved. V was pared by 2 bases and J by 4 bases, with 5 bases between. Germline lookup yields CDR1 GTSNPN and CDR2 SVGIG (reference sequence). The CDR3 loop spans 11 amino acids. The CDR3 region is CAWSSSYGYTF. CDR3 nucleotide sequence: TGTGCCTGGAGTAGTAGCTATGGCTACACCTTC. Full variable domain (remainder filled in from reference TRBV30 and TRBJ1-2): SQTIHQWPATLVQPVGSPLSLECTVEGTSNPNLYWYRQAAGRGLQLLFYSVGIGQISSEVPQNLSASRPQDRQFILSSKKLLLSDSGFYLCAWSSSYGYTFGSGTRLTVV.

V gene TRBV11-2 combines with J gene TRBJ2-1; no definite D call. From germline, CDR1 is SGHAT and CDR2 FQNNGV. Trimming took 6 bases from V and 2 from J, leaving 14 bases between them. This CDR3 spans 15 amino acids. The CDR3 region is CASRETSLPYNEQFF. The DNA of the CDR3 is TGTGCCAGCAGGGAGACTTCTCTCCCCTACAATGAGCAGTTCTTC.